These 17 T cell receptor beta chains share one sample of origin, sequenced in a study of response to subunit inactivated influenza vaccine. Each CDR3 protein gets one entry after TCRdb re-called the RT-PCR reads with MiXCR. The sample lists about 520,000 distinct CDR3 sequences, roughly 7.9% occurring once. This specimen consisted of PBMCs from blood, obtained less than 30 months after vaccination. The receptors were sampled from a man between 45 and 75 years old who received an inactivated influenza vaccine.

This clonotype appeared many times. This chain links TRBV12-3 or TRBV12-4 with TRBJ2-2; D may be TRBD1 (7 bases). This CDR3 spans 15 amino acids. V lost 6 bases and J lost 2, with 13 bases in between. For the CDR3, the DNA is TGTGCCAGCAGCCGGGGGACAGCAAACACCGGGGAGCTGTTTTTT. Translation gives CASSRGTANTGELFF.

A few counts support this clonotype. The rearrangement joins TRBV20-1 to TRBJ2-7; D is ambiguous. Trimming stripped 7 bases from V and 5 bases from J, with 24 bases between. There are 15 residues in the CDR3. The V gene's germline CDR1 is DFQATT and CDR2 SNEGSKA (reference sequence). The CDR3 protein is CSVRRGASMQHEQYF. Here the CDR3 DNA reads TGCAGTGTAAGAAGAGGAGCCTCCATGCAACACGAGCAGTACTTC.

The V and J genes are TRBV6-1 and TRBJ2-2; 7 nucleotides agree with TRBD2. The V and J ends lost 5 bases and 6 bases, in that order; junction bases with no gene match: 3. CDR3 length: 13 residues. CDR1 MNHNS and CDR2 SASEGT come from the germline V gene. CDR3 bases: TGTGCCAGCAGTCGAAGCGGGGCCGGGGAGCTGTTTTTT. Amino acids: CASSRSGAGELFF.

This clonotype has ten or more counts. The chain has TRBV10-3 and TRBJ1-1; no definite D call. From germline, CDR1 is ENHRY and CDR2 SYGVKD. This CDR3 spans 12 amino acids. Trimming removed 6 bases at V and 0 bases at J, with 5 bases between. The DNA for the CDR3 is TGTGCCATCAGGGATATGAACACTGAAGCTTTCTTT. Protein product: CAIRDMNTEAFF.

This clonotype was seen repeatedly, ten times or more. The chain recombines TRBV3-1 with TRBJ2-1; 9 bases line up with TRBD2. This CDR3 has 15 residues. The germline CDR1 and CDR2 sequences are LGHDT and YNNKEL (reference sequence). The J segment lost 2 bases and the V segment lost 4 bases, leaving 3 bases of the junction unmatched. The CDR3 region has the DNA TGTGCCAGCAGCCGAAGCGGGAGGACCTACAATGAGCAGTTCTTC. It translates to CASSRSGRTYNEQFF.

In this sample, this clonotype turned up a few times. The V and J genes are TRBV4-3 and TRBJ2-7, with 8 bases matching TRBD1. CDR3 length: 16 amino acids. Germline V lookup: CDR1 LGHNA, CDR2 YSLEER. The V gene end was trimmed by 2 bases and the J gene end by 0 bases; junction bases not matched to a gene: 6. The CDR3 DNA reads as TGCGCCAGCAGCCAACACAGGACAGGGAACTCCTACGAGCAGTACTTC. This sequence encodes CASSQHRTGNSYEQYF.

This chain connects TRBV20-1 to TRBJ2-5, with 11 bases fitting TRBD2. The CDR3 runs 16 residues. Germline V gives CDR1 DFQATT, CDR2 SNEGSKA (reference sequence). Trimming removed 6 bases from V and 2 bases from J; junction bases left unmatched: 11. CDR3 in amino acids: CSAKFNSGRGQETQYF. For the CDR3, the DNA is TGCAGTGCCAAGTTCAATAGCGGGAGGGGGCAAGAGACCCAGTACTTC.

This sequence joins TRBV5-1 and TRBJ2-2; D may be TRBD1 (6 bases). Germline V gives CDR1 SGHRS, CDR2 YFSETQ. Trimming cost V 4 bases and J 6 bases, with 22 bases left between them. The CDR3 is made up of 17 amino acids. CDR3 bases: TGCGCCAGCAGCCCCAGGGGTAGTTGGGTGATCTCCGGGGAGCTGTTTTTT. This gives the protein CASSPRGSWVISGELFF.

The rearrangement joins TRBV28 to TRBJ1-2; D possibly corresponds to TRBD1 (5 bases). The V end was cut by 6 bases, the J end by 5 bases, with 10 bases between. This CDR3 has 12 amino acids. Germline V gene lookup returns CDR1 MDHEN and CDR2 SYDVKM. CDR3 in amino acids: CASSRGFYGYTF. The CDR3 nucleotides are TGTGCCAGCAGCCGGGGGTTTTATGGCTACACCTTC.

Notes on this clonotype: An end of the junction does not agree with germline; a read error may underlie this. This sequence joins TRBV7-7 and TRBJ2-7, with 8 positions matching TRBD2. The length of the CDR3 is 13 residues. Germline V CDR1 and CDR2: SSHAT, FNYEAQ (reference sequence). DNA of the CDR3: TGTGCTAGCAGCTTAGCGGGGTCCTCCGTCCAGTACTTC. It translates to CASSLAGSSVQYF. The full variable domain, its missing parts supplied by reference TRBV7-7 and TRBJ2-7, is GAGVSQSPRYKVTKRGQDVTLRCDPISSHATLYWYQQALGQGPEFLTYFNYEAQPDKSGLPSDRFSAERPEGSISTLTIQRTEQRDSAMYRCASSLAGSSVQYFGPGTRLTVT.

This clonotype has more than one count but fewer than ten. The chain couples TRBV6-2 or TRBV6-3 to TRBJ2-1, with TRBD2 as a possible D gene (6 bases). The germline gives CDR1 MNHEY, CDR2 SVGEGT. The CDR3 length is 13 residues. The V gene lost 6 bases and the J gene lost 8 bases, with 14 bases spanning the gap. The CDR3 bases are TGTGCCAGCAGGCCTAGGAGGGTGGATGAGCAGTTCTTC. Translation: CASRPRRVDEQFF.

CDR3 residues: CSVVPGTSRADTQYF. CDR3 sequence (DNA): TGCAGCGTTGTTCCCGGGACTAGCAGGGCAGATACGCAGTATTTT. The gene calls are TRBV29-1 and TRBJ2-3; TRBD2 aligns across 9 bases. Germline V lookup: CDR1 SQVTM, CDR2 ANQGSEA. The CDR3 covers 15 residues. The V and J ends lost 4 bases and 4 bases, in that order; junction bases with no gene match: 9.

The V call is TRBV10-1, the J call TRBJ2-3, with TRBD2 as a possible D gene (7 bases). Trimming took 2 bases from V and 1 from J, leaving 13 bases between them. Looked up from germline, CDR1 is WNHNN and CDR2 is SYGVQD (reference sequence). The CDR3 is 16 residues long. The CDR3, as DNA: TGCGCCAGCAGTGAGAGGGGGGGCGACCGCACAGATACGCAGTATTTT. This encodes CASSERGGDRTDTQYF.

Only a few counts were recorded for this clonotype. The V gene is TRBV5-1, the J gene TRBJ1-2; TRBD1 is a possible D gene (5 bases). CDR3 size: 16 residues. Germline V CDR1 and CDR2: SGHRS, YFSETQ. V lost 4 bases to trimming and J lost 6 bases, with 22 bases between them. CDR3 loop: CASSEHSGPVSDGYTF. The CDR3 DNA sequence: TGCGCCAGCAGCGAACATTCGGGACCGGTGAGCGATGGCTACACCTTC.

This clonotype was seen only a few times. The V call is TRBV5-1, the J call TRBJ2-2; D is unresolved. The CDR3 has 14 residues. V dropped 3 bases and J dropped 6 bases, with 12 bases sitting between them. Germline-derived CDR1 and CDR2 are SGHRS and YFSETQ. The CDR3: CASSSTPNPGELFF. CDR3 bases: TGCGCCAGCAGCTCGACACCAAACCCCGGGGAGCTGTTTTTT.

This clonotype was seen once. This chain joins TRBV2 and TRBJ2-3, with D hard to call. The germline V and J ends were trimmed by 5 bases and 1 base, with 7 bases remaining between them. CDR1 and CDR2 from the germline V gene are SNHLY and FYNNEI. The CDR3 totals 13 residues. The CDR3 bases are TGTGCCAGCAGTTTCGACCGCACAGATACGCAGTATTTT. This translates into CASSFDRTDTQYF.

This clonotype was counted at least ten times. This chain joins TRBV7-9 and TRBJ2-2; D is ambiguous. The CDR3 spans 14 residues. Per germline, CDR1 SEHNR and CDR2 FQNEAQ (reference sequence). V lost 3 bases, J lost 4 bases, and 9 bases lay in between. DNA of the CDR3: TGTGCCAGCAGCTTTACAGTCTTCACCGGGGAGCTGTTTTTT. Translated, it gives CASSFTVFTGELFF.